This T cell receptor (beta chain) is from a study of regulatory T cells in long-lasting Graves disease. This sample's time point: newly diagnosed GD, antithyroid drugs for less than 3 months. PBMCs were the source of the RNA used for TCR sequencing. Researchers made TCR beta libraries by using iRepertoire HTBI primers and running Arm-PCR on CDR3 regions. MiXCR was run by TCRdb on the multiplex PCR reads, yielding one entry per CDR3 protein. The sample has 510,000 or so distinct CDR3 sequences; approximately 12% are singletons. Germline V lookup: CDR1 MNHNS, CDR2 SASEGT. The length of the CDR3 is 16 residues. The J segment lost 3 bases and the V segment lost 5 bases, leaving 13 bases of the junction unmatched. Overall study findings and caveats: Favored usage of TRBV28, TRBJ1-2 and TRBJ2-5 was recorded in persistent disease.

This clonotype was picked up many times. Its target is unknown. These same data were also listed under a study on T cells in Graves' hyperthyroidism and ophthalmopathy. That paper adds: A first-round RT-PCR of the TCR CDR3 used the HTBI primer set.

This receptor was identified in a woman in her twenties or thirties with Graves disease. The sequenced sample was peripheral blood mononuclear cells (PBMCs), obtained at new diagnosis, from a patient treated with antithyroid drugs. This chain uses TRBV6-1 with TRBJ2-7, with 7 bases matching TRBD2. CDR3: CASSRTKTSVIYEQYF. CDR3 DNA sequence: TGTGCCAGCAGTCGGACAAAAACTAGCGTAATCTACGAGCAGTACTTC.